The 32 T cell receptor beta chains listed next were all sequenced from one sample in a study of T-cell reconstitution after alpha-beta-depleted transplantation in children. Unique molecular identifiers were used to barcode this TCRbeta library. Each CDR3 protein is one row after TCRdb ran MiXCR on the PCR reads. Of some 310,000 distinct CDR3 sequences in the sample, approximately 23% were seen once. The sample was PBMCs, mostly from graft donor cells, taken 180 days after TCRalphabeta/CD19-depleted stem cell transplant. The receptors here all came from a male patient aged 10-17 years who had a stem cell transplant for acute lymphoblastic leukemia, so the T cells may come from the graft donor.

This clonotype was counted at least ten times. The chain carries TRBV20-1 and TRBJ2-4, with 10 nucleotides matching TRBD2. This CDR3 has 14 residues. Germline CDR1 DFQATT, CDR2 SNEGSKA (reference sequence). The V gene end was trimmed by 0 bases and the J gene end by 4 bases; junction bases not matched to a gene: 0. CDR3: CSARETSGKNIQYF. CDR3 nucleotide sequence: TGCAGTGCTAGAGAGACTAGCGGGAAAAACATTCAGTACTTC.

The chain employs TRBV7-9 and TRBJ1-2; D uncertain. This CDR3 spans 11 amino acids. Germline CDR1 reads SEHNR; CDR2 reads FQNEAQ (reference sequence). Trimming removed 3 bases at V and 6 bases at J, with 5 bases between. DNA of the CDR3: TGTGCCAGCAGCTTTTCCGATGGCTACACCTTC. Its protein is CASSFSDGYTF.

This clonotype has only a few counts. At one end, the junction sequence differs from germline, possibly due to a read error. This chain links TRBV5-1 with TRBJ2-7; TRBD1 matches at 8 bases. The CDR3 contains 14 residues. Germline loops: CDR1 SGHRS, CDR2 YFSETQ. CDR3 sequence (DNA): TGCGCCAGCAGCTTGGCTCAACCGGGACAGGACCCATCCTTC. This codes for CASSLAQPGQDPSF. The variable domain in full, with the rest retrieved from reference TRBV5-1 and TRBJ2-7, is KAGVTQTPRYLIKTRGQQVTLSCSPISGHRSVSWYQQTPGQGLQFLFEYFSETQRNKGNFPGRFSGRQFSNSRSEMNVSTLELGDSALYLCASSLAQPGQDPSFGPGTRLTVT.

This chain connects TRBV4-2 to TRBJ2-1; D is uncertain. The CDR3 contains 17 residues. Germline V CDR1 and CDR2: LGHNA, YNFKEQ. V shed 2 bases and J shed 2 bases, with 16 bases lying between them. Here the CDR3 reads CASSQPSWAVPYNEQFF. CDR3 nucleotide sequence: TGTGCCAGCAGCCAACCTTCGTGGGCCGTCCCCTACAATGAGCAGTTCTTC.

The genes are TRBV18 and TRBJ2-1; TRBD2 matches at 14 bases. The germline V gene has CDR1 KGHSH and CDR2 LQKENI. CDR3 length equals 19 residues. V was pared by 3 bases and J by 4 bases, with 11 bases of the junction left unmatched. The CDR3 spells CASSPTSGRAASLYNEQFF. As DNA, the CDR3 is TGTGCCAGCTCACCGACTAGCGGGAGGGCCGCCTCCCTTTACAATGAGCAGTTCTTC.

The chain uses TRBV20-1 and TRBJ1-2, with D unclear. The V gene lost 6 bases and the J gene lost 4 bases, with 12 bases spanning the gap. Per germline, CDR1 DFQATT and CDR2 SNEGSKA (reference sequence). CDR3 length: 12 residues. In DNA form, the CDR3 reads TGCAGTGCCATAAGGGCAAGCTATGGCTACACCTTC. Amino acids: CSAIRASYGYTF.

The chain couples TRBV5-1 to TRBJ2-7, with 7 bases matching TRBD1. This CDR3 has 16 amino acids. Trimming at V came to 3 bases and at J to 3 bases, leaving 12 bases not matched to a gene. Per germline, CDR1 SGHRS and CDR2 YFSETQ. The chain's CDR3 is CASSSGPTGRHYEQYF. The CDR3 DNA reads TGCGCCAGCAGCTCCGGGCCGACAGGGCGGCACTACGAGCAGTACTTC.

This clonotype was seen a few times. This rearrangement joins TRBV20-1 to TRBJ2-7; 12 bases match TRBD2. V trimming: 3 bases; J trimming: 3 bases; junction bases outside the gene matches: 6. The germline gives CDR1 DFQATT, CDR2 SNEGSKA (reference sequence). The CDR3 consists of 15 residues. Written as DNA, the CDR3 is TGCAGTGCTAGTTACCGGACTAGCGGGATCTACGAGCAGTACTTC. Amino acid sequence: CSASYRTSGIYEQYF.

The rearrangement links TRBV4-1 to TRBJ2-1; D remains ambiguous. The V gene's germline CDR1 is MGHRA and CDR2 YSYEKL. Between the trimmed V and J ends, which lost 2 bases and 0 bases, there was a span of 11 bases. CDR3 length: 16 residues. The CDR3 region is CASSQPGATSYNEQFF. In nucleotides, the CDR3 is TGCGCCAGCAGCCAACCCGGAGCGACCTCCTACAATGAGCAGTTCTTC.

This clonotype came up a few times. The chain recombines TRBV18 with TRBJ2-7, with 14 bases matching TRBD2. The V gene's germline CDR1 is KGHSH and CDR2 LQKENI. V trimming: 1 base; J trimming: 4 bases; junction bases outside the gene matches: 18. The CDR3 has 21 residues. This CDR3 reads CASSPLLRGLAGGFEGYEQYF. The DNA for the CDR3 is TGTGCCAGCTCACCACTATTACGCGGACTAGCGGGAGGTTTCGAAGGTTACGAGCAGTACTTC.

This clonotype was seen repeatedly, ten times or more. This sequence joins TRBV7-3 and TRBJ2-2; a possible D gene is TRBD2 (5 bases). The CDR3 is made up of 15 amino acids. Germline V gene data show CDR1 as SGHTA and CDR2 as FQGTGA. Trimming took 5 bases from V and 0 from J, leaving 10 bases between them. CDR3 protein: CASSPGITNTGELFF. As DNA, the CDR3 is TGTGCCAGCAGCCCCGGGATTACGAACACCGGGGAGCTGTTTTTT.

The chain links TRBV7-3 to TRBJ2-1, with D maybe TRBD2 (6 bases). V lost 5 bases to trimming and J lost 1 base, with 12 bases between them. Germline loops: CDR1 SGHTA, CDR2 FQGTGA. The length of the CDR3 is 15 residues. This CDR3 is CASSDPGGSYNEQFF. DNA of the CDR3: TGTGCCAGCAGCGATCCCGGAGGGTCCTACAATGAGCAGTTCTTC.

This chain links TRBV21-1 with TRBJ1-6. TRBV21-1 is an annotated pseudogene. The CDR3 covers 15 residues. The CDR3 spells CASSQRSADNSPLHF. DNA of the CDR3: TGTGCCAGCAGCCAAAGGTCAGCGGATAATTCACCCCTCCACTTT.

This clonotype was recorded a few times. The chain is built from TRBV29-1 and TRBJ2-7; D is ambiguous. The V and J ends lost 4 bases and 12 bases respectively, with 13 bases between them. CDR1 and CDR2 from the germline V gene are SQVTM and ANQGSEA. This CDR3 has 10 amino acids. The CDR3 here is CSVGDAQLYF. The CDR3 region has the DNA TGCAGCGTTGGCGACGCACAACTGTACTTC.

This clonotype was counted a few times. The genes are TRBV5-1 and TRBJ2-7; D uncertain. This CDR3 contains 16 residues. V dropped 0 bases and J dropped 1 base, with 14 bases sitting between them. The germline CDR1 and CDR2 sequences are SGHRS and YFSETQ. The CDR3 loop is CASSLAKMADSYEQYF. CDR3 coding DNA: TGCGCCAGCAGCTTGGCCAAGATGGCGGATTCCTACGAGCAGTACTTC.

The CDR3 nucleotides read TGCAGTGCTAGAGATCGTCTGGGATGGAAGACCCAGTACTTC. It yields the protein CSARDRLGWKTQYF. The chain links TRBV20-1 to TRBJ2-5, with D uncertain. CDR1 DFQATT and CDR2 SNEGSKA come from the germline V gene (reference sequence). Between the trimmed V and J ends, which lost 0 bases and 6 bases, there was a span of 14 bases. The CDR3 runs to 14 residues.

This clonotype was counted only a few times. The chain joins TRBV5-1 to TRBJ2-3; perhaps TRBD1 as D (6 bases). Germline V gene sequence: CDR1 SGHRS, CDR2 YFSETQ. The CDR3 is 15 amino acids. V lost 5 bases and J lost 2, with 15 bases in between. CDR3 DNA: TGCGCCAGCAGACAGGGAGACACAATCACAGATACGCAGTATTTT. Translating it yields CASRQGDTITDTQYF.

This clonotype was seen a handful of times. This sequence joins TRBV5-1 and TRBJ1-1, with D tentatively TRBD1 (6 bases). This CDR3 comprises 17 residues. Germline values: CDR1 SGHRS, CDR2 YFSETQ. Trimming shortened V by 4 bases and J by 4 bases, and 23 bases separated the two germline ends. This CDR3 reads CASSHKISRQDGTEAFF. The DNA of the CDR3 is TGCGCCAGCAGCCACAAAATAAGTCGACAGGACGGCACTGAAGCTTTCTTT. The complete variable domain, with remaining parts taken from reference TRBV5-1 and TRBJ1-1, reads KAGVTQTPRYLIKTRGQQVTLSCSPISGHRSVSWYQQTPGQGLQFLFEYFSETQRNKGNFPGRFSGRQFSNSRSEMNVSTLELGDSALYLCASSHKISRQDGTEAFFGQGTRLTVV.

There are many counts of this clonotype. The chain is built from TRBV12-3 or TRBV12-4 and TRBJ2-1; D is unresolved. The CDR3 covers 12 residues. V was clipped by 4 bases and J by 7 bases, with 8 bases between them. The CDR3 reads CASSWTINEQFF. In DNA, the CDR3 is TGTGCCAGCAGTTGGACCATTAATGAGCAGTTCTTC.

This chain joins TRBV9 and TRBJ2-1; no definite D call. Trimming took 0 bases from V and 2 from J, leaving 12 bases between them. The V gene's germline CDR1 is SGDLS and CDR2 YYNGEE. This CDR3 has 16 residues. The chain's CDR3 is CASSVAVTPPYNEQFF. DNA for the CDR3: TGTGCCAGCAGCGTAGCTGTTACACCGCCCTACAATGAGCAGTTCTTC.

This clonotype was detected only a few times. The chain links TRBV5-1 to TRBJ2-7; D not certain. This CDR3 contains 16 residues. Germline V CDR1 and CDR2: SGHRS, YFSETQ. Trimming took 1 base from V and 0 from J, leaving 14 bases between them. The chain's CDR3 is CASSLSPSSVSYEQYF. The CDR3 DNA is TGCGCCAGCAGCTTGTCACCTTCATCGGTCTCCTACGAGCAGTACTTC. The variable domain in full, with the rest retrieved from reference TRBV5-1 and TRBJ2-7, is KAGVTQTPRYLIKTRGQQVTLSCSPISGHRSVSWYQQTPGQGLQFLFEYFSETQRNKGNFPGRFSGRQFSNSRSEMNVSTLELGDSALYLCASSLSPSSVSYEQYFGPGTRLTVT.

This clonotype was recorded at least ten times. The chain couples TRBV28 to TRBJ1-1; D uncertain. Trimming removed 5 bases from V and 2 bases from J, with 15 bases in between. Per germline, CDR1 MDHEN and CDR2 SYDVKM. The CDR3 contains 15 residues. The CDR3 DNA follows: TGTGCCAGCAGTATAGGGCCCTCCCAAAACACTGAAGCTTTCTTT. This sequence encodes CASSIGPSQNTEAFF.

This clonotype was counted a few times. The chain uses TRBV10-2 and TRBJ2-5; no firm D call. Trimming took off 3 bases at V and 3 bases at J, with 5 bases between the two ends. Germline V gene lookup returns CDR1 WSHSY and CDR2 SAAADI. This CDR3 comprises 12 residues. The CDR3: CASSEREETQYF. CDR3 in DNA: TGCGCCAGCAGTGAAAGGGAAGAGACCCAGTACTTC.

This chain connects TRBV19 to TRBJ2-1, with no clear D. Germline values: CDR1 LNHDA, CDR2 SQIVND (reference sequence). CDR3 length: 13 residues. Trimming took off 0 bases at V and 7 bases at J, with 7 bases between the two ends. The CDR3 region is CASSIDLGNEQFF. The CDR3 DNA reads as TGTGCCAGTAGTATAGACCTTGGGAATGAGCAGTTCTTC.

This clonotype was detected a few times. V is TRBV18 and J is TRBJ1-2; a weak D match, TRBD1 (5 bases). CDR3 size: 14 residues. The V gene lost 3 bases and the J gene lost 4 bases, with 12 bases spanning the gap. The germline gives CDR1 KGHSH, CDR2 LQKENI. Here the CDR3 DNA reads TGTGCCAGCTCACCGCAGGGCGCGCCCTATGGCTACACCTTC. Its protein is CASSPQGAPYGYTF. Together with reference TRBV18 and TRBJ1-2, the CDR3 gives the full variable domain: NAGVMQNPRHLVRRRGQEARLRCSPMKGHSHVYWYRQLPEEGLKFMVYLQKENIIDESGMPKERFSAEFPKEGPSILRIQQVVRGDSAAYFCASSPQGAPYGYTFGSGTRLTVV.

This clonotype was seen just once. At one end the junction does not follow the germline gene, possibly because of a read error. V usage is TRBV7-2 and J usage is TRBJ1-5; D perhaps matches TRBD1 (5 bases). CDR3 length: 14 residues. CDR1 and CDR2 (germline): SGHTA, FQGNSA. The CDR3 protein is CAGSLHGGNQPQHF. The CDR3 DNA follows: TGTGCCGGCAGCTTACACGGGGGGAATCAGCCCCAGCATTTT.

This clonotype was observed a handful of times. The V call is TRBV12-3 or TRBV12-4, the J call TRBJ2-3, with a tentative D call TRBD1 (5 bases). The CDR3 has 15 amino acids. V was shortened by 0 bases and J by 4 bases, with 11 bases between the two germline ends. The CDR3 DNA is TGTGCCAGCAGTTTAGCCCCAGGGTTCCCAGATACGCAGTATTTT. This encodes CASSLAPGFPDTQYF.

The rearrangement uses TRBV20-1 and TRBJ2-1, with TRBD2 as a possible D gene (6 bases). Trimming removed 7 bases from V and 3 bases from J, with 16 bases in between. The CDR3 totals 14 residues. Per the germline V gene, CDR1 is DFQATT and CDR2 is SNEGSKA (reference sequence). Written as DNA, the CDR3 is TGCAGTGGGAATAGCGGAAAAAGCTACAATGAGCAGTTCTTC. Translation: CSGNSGKSYNEQFF.

The chain is built from TRBV27 and TRBJ2-1; 13 bases align to TRBD2. The CDR3 is 16 amino acids. V dropped 2 bases and J dropped 10; count of bases not matched to a gene: 8. The germline V gene encodes CDR1 MNHEY and CDR2 SMNVEV (reference sequence). In DNA, the CDR3 is TGTGCCAGCAGTTTACGAGGACTAGCGGGAGTCGACGAGCAGTTCTTC. It is translated as CASSLRGLAGVDEQFF.

V is TRBV10-3 and J is TRBJ2-7, with 9 bases aligning to TRBD1. The CDR3 runs 14 residues. Looked up from germline, CDR1 is ENHRY and CDR2 is SYGVKD. J was trimmed by 1 base and V by 7 bases; bases with no gene match: 5. The CDR3 spells CAINNRGPSYEQYF. The CDR3 region has the DNA TGTGCCATCAACAACAGGGGGCCGTCCTACGAGCAGTACTTC.

This sequence joins TRBV19 and TRBJ2-7; D is perhaps TRBD2 (5 bases). The CDR3 runs 14 residues. Looked up from germline, CDR1 is LNHDA and CDR2 is SQIVND (reference sequence). Trimming left V 2 bases short and J 2 bases short, with 10 bases between. CDR3 residues: CASSISAATYEQYF. The CDR3 DNA follows: TGTGCCAGTAGTATATCAGCGGCAACCTACGAGCAGTACTTC.

The rearrangement joins TRBV19 to TRBJ2-1, with D tentatively TRBD2 (5 bases). Trimming pared 8 bases from V and 6 bases from J, leaving 17 bases between. The length of the CDR3 is 14 residues. Germline CDR1 reads LNHDA; CDR2 reads SQIVND (reference sequence). DNA of the CDR3: TGTGCCAGTTGTTTGGCGGGCGGTTGCAATGAGCAGTTCTTC. Translated, it gives CASCLAGGCNEQFF.